The sequence of this T cell receptor beta chain was determined in a study of CD8 T cells in Susac syndrome. The RNA input was roughly 0.45 to 1 ug, and it was reverse transcribed with random hexamers. The TCR beta CDR3 was amplified by immunoSEQ multiplex PCR across 54 Vbeta, 13 Jbeta. TCRdb fed the immunoSEQ multiplex PCR reads into MiXCR, producing one record per CDR3 protein. Here the sample spans about 180,000 distinct CDR3 sequences, roughly 95% being singletons. Sequencing of TCR beta was performed on blood CD8+ and CD4+ T cells. The multiple sclerosis controls comprised treatment-naive patients whose relapsing-remitting disease was stable or active. Through negative isolation, CD4+ and CD8+ T cells were obtained, while TEMRA cells were enriched using FACS. Germline-derived CDR1 and CDR2 are DFQATT and SNEGSKA (reference sequence). There are 16 residues in the CDR3. The ends were cut back, 0 bases at V and 3 bases at J, with 15 bases in the middle.

The TCR sequence derives from a human donor with multiple sclerosis. The rearrangement links TRBV20-1 to TRBJ2-1; D is uncertain. Sequenced: CD8+ T cells from PBMCs. The CDR3 DNA is TGCAGTGCTAGAGATCGTGCTTCCATACACTACAATGAGCAGTTCTTC. Its translation is CSARDRASIHYNEQFF.